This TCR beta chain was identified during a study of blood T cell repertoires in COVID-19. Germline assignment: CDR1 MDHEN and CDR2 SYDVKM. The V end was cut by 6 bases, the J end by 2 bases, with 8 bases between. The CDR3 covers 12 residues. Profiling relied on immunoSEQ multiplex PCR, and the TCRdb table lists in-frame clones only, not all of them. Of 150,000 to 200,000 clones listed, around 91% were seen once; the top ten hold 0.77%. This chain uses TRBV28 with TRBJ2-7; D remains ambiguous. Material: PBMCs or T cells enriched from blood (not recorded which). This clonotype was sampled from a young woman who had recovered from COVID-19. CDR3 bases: TGTGCCAGCAGCCCTCTTACCTACGAGCAGTACTTC. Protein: CASSPLTYEQYF.